This record concerns one T cell receptor beta chain sequence. These data belong to a study of T cell changes during pregnancy in multiple sclerosis. The germline V gene encodes CDR1 SGHKS and CDR2 YYEKEE (reference sequence). The V and J ends lost 2 bases and 0 bases respectively, with 7 bases between them. This CDR3 has 14 amino acids. This table comes from immunoSEQ multiplex PCR, and its TCRdb copy is limited to in-frame clones, with some not included. The sample lists 30,000 to 35,000 clones, approximately 90% occurring once. The TCR sequence derives from a female donor with multiple sclerosis, enrolled in a pregnancy study. The sequences come from CD8+ T cells from peripheral blood mononuclear cells, collected before pregnancy. V gene TRBV5-5 combines with J gene TRBJ2-3; perhaps TRBD1 as D (6 bases). Written as DNA, the CDR3 is TGTGCCAGCAGCTTACAGGGCAGCACAGATACGCAGTATTTT. Translation: CASSLQGSTDTQYF. The full variable domain, completed using reference TRBV5-5 and TRBJ2-3, is DAGVTQSPTHLIKTRGQQVTLRCSPISGHKSVSWYQQVLGQGPQFIFQYYEKEERGRGNFPDRFSARQFPNYSSELNVNALLLGDSALYLCASSLQGSTDTQYFGPGTRLTVL.